The rows below give T cell receptor beta chains drawn from one sample of a study of graft-versus-host responses after intestinal transplantation. TCRdb's table, derived via immunoSEQ multiplex PCR, lists solely in-frame clones and lacks some. The sample has 95,000 to 100,000 clones; 86% are singletons. The specimen comprised PBMCs, sampled 255 days after intestinal transplant. The receptor set was obtained from a human patient who received an intestinal transplant, so some T cells may come from the graft donor. Both conserved end residues are trimmed from each CDR3.

>10|TRBV6-1
ASRRASYGYT
>12|TRBV28
ASSWWASGDTQY
>12|TRBV18
ASSSSGSTETQY
>15|TRBV9
ASSVGLARGGQETQY
>12|TRBV6-5
ASSVEGGLYGYT
>13|TRBV25-1
ASSEFMAANSPLH
>13|TRBV6-1
ASPAWQGDADTQY
>13|TRBV28
ASSGIGTAYQPQH
>13|TRBV2
ASSEQGGLNSPLH
>13|TRBV5-4
ASSLEAGGRETQY
>10|TRBV2
ASSDDSYEQY
>12|TRBV6-5
ASSYSLQANVLT
>13|TRBV7-2
ASSSAGGGVEKLF
>14|TRBV11-2
ASSLNRAGKQDTQY
>15|TRBV4-2
ASSQPRTSGNTGELF
>13|TRBV5-5
ASTDDRWNTGELF
>11|TRBV4-1
ASSQMVLDEQF
>12|TRBV28
ASSLGLAGDTQY